The 13 T cell receptor beta chains below were found in one sample sequenced in a study of blood T cell repertoires in COVID-19 (dated by TCRdb to about 2020). Library prep was done by the immunoSEQ multiplex PCR assay. TCRdb's version of the immuneACCESS table is confined to in-frame rearrangements and falls short of the full clone set. An unresolved V gene accounts for under half of the shortfall where checked; the remainder is of unknown origin. This sample holds about 270,000 clones; approximately 88% were observed only once. The ten biggest clones cover 0.95% to 1.5% of the sample. What was sequenced was PBMCs or T cells enriched from blood (not recorded which). The source is a woman between 35 and 50 years old with acute COVID-19.

The sample holds many counts of this clone. The genes are TRBV11-2 and TRBJ2-5, with 9 bases lining up with TRBD2. The V segment lost 3 bases and the J segment 5 bases; nucleotides outside the gene matches: 7. There are 15 residues in the CDR3. The germline V gene encodes CDR1 SGHAT and CDR2 FQNNGV. The CDR3 DNA reads TGTGCCAGCAGCTTGTTAGCGGGAGTGGGCGAGACCCAGTACTTC. Protein product: CASSLLAGVGETQYF.

This chain uses TRBV6-5 with TRBJ1-2; TRBD1 might be the D (6 bases). There are 13 residues in the CDR3. V lost 8 bases, J lost 4 bases, and 14 bases lay in between. Germline-derived CDR1 and CDR2 are MNHEY and SVGAGI. CDR3 nucleotides: TGTGCCAGCGGTCCCGGACAGCCCTATGGCTACACCTTC. It specifies CASGPGQPYGYTF.

The chain carries TRBV2 and TRBJ1-2; a weak D match, TRBD1 (5 bases). V dropped 4 bases and J dropped 5 bases, with 17 bases sitting between them. Per germline, CDR1 SNHLY and CDR2 FYNNEI. This CDR3 has 15 amino acids. This CDR3 is CASSVGPGGEYGYTF. CDR3 nucleotides: TGTGCCAGCAGTGTTGGACCTGGGGGGGAATATGGCTACACCTTC.

The rearrangement links TRBV30 to TRBJ2-5, with 10 bases lining up with TRBD1. This CDR3 has 14 amino acids. CDR1 and CDR2 from the germline V gene are GTSNPN and SVGIG (reference sequence). Trimming cost V 3 bases and J 5 bases; bases outside gene matches: 6. CDR3 DNA: TGTGCCTGGAGGGATTGGACAGGGGGGGAGACCCAGTACTTC. Protein: CAWRDWTGGETQYF.

The chain couples TRBV28 to TRBJ1-2, with a tentative D call TRBD1 (6 bases). V lost 2 bases and J lost 2, with 9 bases in between. CDR3 length: 14 amino acids. The germline CDR1 and CDR2 sequences are MDHEN and SYDVKM. The CDR3 spells CASSLEQGNYGYTF. CDR3 bases: TGTGCCAGCAGTTTAGAACAGGGAAACTATGGCTACACCTTC.

As concerns this clone: Germline is not matched at one junction end, which may reflect a read error. The chain has TRBV5-1 and TRBJ2-3, with D possibly matching TRBD2 (6 bases). The CDR3 has 13 amino acids. Germline CDR1 SGHRS, CDR2 YFSETQ. Here the CDR3 reads CASTGEGTDTQYF. CDR3 sequence (DNA): TGCGCAAGCACGGGGGAGGGCACAGATACGCAGTATTTT.

The CDR3 region is CASSQTGDEQYV. CDR3 sequence (DNA): TGTGCCAGCAGCCAAACAGGGGACGAGCAGTACGTC. This chain uses TRBV6-2 or TRBV6-3 with TRBJ2-7; 7 bases are a match to TRBD1. V trimming: 6 bases; J trimming: 5 bases; junction bases outside the gene matches: 4. The germline V gene has CDR1 MNHEY and CDR2 SVGEGT. CDR3 length: 12 residues.

CDR3 region: CASSKALCGRDRVTNEQFF. The CDR3 DNA sequence: TGTGCCAGCAGCAAAGCGCTATGCGGCAGGGACAGGGTAACGAATGAGCAGTTCTTC. The chain couples TRBV21-1 to TRBJ2-1; the table names TRBD1, a call not compared with the DNA. TRBV21-1 represents a pseudogene. The CDR3 spans 19 residues.

The chain combines TRBV20-1 with TRBJ2-2, with a tentative D call TRBD2 (5 bases). V gave up 3 bases and J gave up 5 bases, with 10 bases separating them. CDR1 DFQATT and CDR2 SNEGSKA come from the germline V gene (reference sequence). The CDR3 has 13 residues. The CDR3 region has the DNA TGCAGTGCTAGTCTAGCAGAAACCGGGGAGCTGTTTTTT. Translating it yields CSASLAETGELFF.

J is TRBJ2-1 and V is TRBV6-5; 11 bases agree with TRBD2. The CDR3 is 16 residues long. Germline V gene lookup returns CDR1 MNHEY and CDR2 SVGAGI. The J segment lost 4 bases and the V segment lost 4 bases, leaving 6 bases of the junction unmatched. Written as DNA, the CDR3 is TGTGCCAGCAGTTCCCCGGGACTAGCGGATTACAATGAGCAGTTCTTC. Translation gives CASSSPGLADYNEQFF.

This clone was seen a handful of times. J is TRBJ2-3 and V is TRBV9; no clear D. Germline CDR1 reads SGDLS; CDR2 reads YYNGEE. CDR3 length equals 14 residues. With 3 bases removed from V and 2 bases from J, the gap between germline ends came to 10 bases. The CDR3 DNA sequence: TGTGCCAGCAGCGATAGAAAAGACACAGATACGCAGTATTTT. Encoded protein: CASSDRKDTDTQYF.

The chain has TRBV3-1 (or the pseudogene TRBV3-2) and TRBJ1-1; 7 nucleotides align to TRBD1. There are 14 residues in the CDR3. Germline CDR1 is LGHDT and CDR2 is YNNKEL (reference sequence). Trimming at V came to 3 bases and at J to 1 base, leaving 2 bases not matched to a gene. CDR3 nucleotides: TGTGCCAGCAGCCAGGGACAGCCGAACACTGAAGCTTTCTTT. Translation: CASSQGQPNTEAFF.

V and J are TRBV4-3 and TRBJ2-1; D is possibly TRBD2 (6 bases). Trimming shortened V by 0 bases and J by 5 bases, and 11 bases separated the two germline ends. The CDR3 length is 15 residues. Germline CDR1 LGHNA, CDR2 YSLEER. The CDR3 bases are TGCGCCAGCAGCCAAGATATGGGGACTCACAATGAGCAGTTCTTC. Protein: CASSQDMGTHNEQFF.